The text below deals with one T cell receptor (beta chain). Trimming removed 1 base at V and 2 bases at J, with 12 bases between. Per germline, CDR1 SGDLS and CDR2 YYNGEE. CDR3 length: 16 residues. This sample was included in a study of T cell repertoires in urothelial bladder cancer. Here immunoSEQ multiplex PCR was the method, and the copy in TCRdb shows in-frame clones only, minus some. The table lists roughly 11,000 clones, approximately 70% of them singletons. This chain links TRBV9 with TRBJ2-2, with no clear D. This clonotype originated in a human donor with a benign inflammatory bladder lesion. The sample taken for sequencing was tumor-infiltrating cells from bladder cancer. CDR3: CASSVTFAGNTGELFF. For the CDR3, the DNA is TGTGCCAGCAGCGTAACATTCGCAGGAAACACCGGGGAGCTGTTTTTT.